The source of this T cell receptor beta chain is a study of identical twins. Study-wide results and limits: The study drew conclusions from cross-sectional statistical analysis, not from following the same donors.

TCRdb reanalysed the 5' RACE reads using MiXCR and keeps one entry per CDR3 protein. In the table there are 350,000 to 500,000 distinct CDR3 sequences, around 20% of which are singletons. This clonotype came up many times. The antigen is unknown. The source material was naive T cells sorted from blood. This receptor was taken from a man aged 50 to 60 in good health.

The DNA of the CDR3 is TGTGCCAGCGTCGGGACAGGGGGCCCTAATTCACCCCTCCACTTT. Amino acids: CASVGTGGPNSPLHF. The V call is TRBV2, the J call TRBJ1-6, with 12 positions matching TRBD1. The CDR3 has 15 residues. V shed 8 bases, J shed 6 bases, and the junction held 5 bases outside the gene matches. Germline V CDR1 and CDR2: SNHLY, FYNNEI.